The clone carrying this TCR beta chain was recorded a few times. Its cognate antigen is unknown. Profiled with immunoSEQ multiplex PCR; TCRdb holds only in-frame clones, not every one. The sample includes around 150,000 clones, roughly 94% of them seen just once. The germline V gene has CDR1 SEHNR and CDR2 FQNEAQ (reference sequence). V gave up 3 bases and J gave up 6 bases, with 9 bases separating them. CDR3 length: 14 amino acids. This sample is part of a study of OX40 agonist ivuxolimab in advanced cancers. Study context: Three patients got partial responses; one had hepatocellular carcinoma and two had cutaneous melanoma. Study-level points and caveats: At doses 0.1 to 3.0 mg/kg, CD4+ and CD8+ clones expanded.

This chain joins TRBV7-9 and TRBJ1-6; a possible D gene is TRBD1 (5 bases). This TCR derives from an adult with an advanced solid tumor such as melanoma, head and neck, liver or kidney cancer. Sequenced here: CD4+ or CD8+ T cells sorted from blood, sampled in a trial of the OX40 agonist ivuxolimab. This CDR3 is CASSLDTSNSPLHF. Written as DNA, the CDR3 is TGTGCCAGCAGCTTGGACACATCTAATTCACCCCTCCACTTT.